One TCR beta chain is described in this entry. Sequencing was performed with immunoSEQ multiplex PCR; in TCRdb, only in-frame clones are kept and a portion is missing. The sample lists fewer than 350,000 clones; 70% to 90% were seen once. The CDR3 extends over 17 amino acids. V lost 1 base and J lost 7, with 23 bases in between. CDR1 and CDR2 (germline): MGHRA, YSYEKL. The sample belongs to a study of blood T cell repertoires in COVID-19. For the study at large: Two consecutive negative NP/OP PCR tests, clearance, or resolved symptoms defined Cohort 3 recovery. COVID-19 samples collected from the United States, Italy and Spain covered acute and convalescent phases.

This clonotype was sampled from a woman aged 55-75 years in a cohort exposed to, infected with or recovered from COVID-19 (not recorded which). The gene calls are TRBV4-1 and TRBJ2-7, with D possibly matching TRBD1 (6 bases). Sequenced: PBMCs or T cells enriched from blood (not recorded which). CDR3 DNA sequence: TGCGCCAGCAGCCAAGTGGGCGGCAGGGGACATATGCGAGAGCAGTACTTC. Amino acids: CASSQVGGRGHMREQYF.